The 28 T cell receptor beta chains below were found in one sample sequenced in a study of cytomegalovirus exposure and HLA in healthy donors. PCR was performed using 60 Vbeta and 13 Jbeta primers. Repertoires were generated with immunoSEQ multiplex PCR, while TCRdb's copy carries only in-frame clones and drops some. The data contain 200,000 to 250,000 clones, roughly 84% of them singletons. The material sequenced was PBMCs. The receptors come from a girl aged 2 to 9 in good health and CMV-seronegative.

Regarding this clone: The junction shows a germline mismatch at one end, possibly a read error. The chain employs TRBV7-9 and TRBJ2-7; a possible D gene is TRBD2 (6 bases). The length of the CDR3 is 15 residues. Germline V gene lookup returns CDR1 SEHNR and CDR2 FQNEAQ (reference sequence). DNA of the CDR3: TGTTCCAGCAGCTTTTGGACTGGGGGGTCCTACGAGCAGTACTTC. Translating gives CSSSFWTGGSYEQYF.

In this sample, this clone turned up once. V usage is TRBV27 and J usage is TRBJ1-6; perhaps TRBD1 as D (6 bases). This CDR3 is 14 amino acids long. CDR1 is MNHEY and CDR2 is SMNVEV in the germline V gene (reference sequence). V was trimmed by 5 bases and J by 10 bases, leaving 15 bases between them. The CDR3 sequence: CASSRRGARSPLHF. CDR3 nucleotides: TGTGCCAGCAGTAGACGGGGGGCAAGATCACCCCTCCACTTT.

This clone was recorded a few times. V and J are TRBV5-1 and TRBJ2-7; a possible D gene is TRBD2 (7 bases). Germline values: CDR1 SGHRS, CDR2 YFSETQ. The CDR3 sequence is 16 residues long. Trimming cost V 4 bases and J 4 bases, with 21 bases left between them. CDR3 protein: CASSPPGPGGLYEQYF. The CDR3 DNA reads TGCGCCAGCAGCCCCCCCGGTCCGGGGGGCCTGTACGAGCAGTACTTC.

The gene calls are TRBV2 and TRBJ1-3; the D is unclear. The ends were cut back, 6 bases at V and 3 bases at J, with 6 bases in the middle. The germline CDR1 and CDR2 sequences are SNHLY and FYNNEI. The CDR3 consists of 12 residues. CDR3 region: CASRADGNTIYF. The CDR3 nucleotides read TGTGCCAGCAGGGCGGATGGAAACACCATATATTTT.

This chain connects TRBV5-8 to TRBJ2-5, with 8 bases fitting TRBD2. Trimming cost V 1 base and J 2 bases; bases outside gene matches: 7. CDR1 is SGHTS and CDR2 is YDEGEE in the germline V gene. The CDR3 has 16 amino acids. The CDR3 DNA reads as TGTGCCAGCAGCTTGTTTGGTTCGGGGGGGCAAGAGACCCAGTACTTC. Amino acids: CASSLFGSGGQETQYF.

The CDR3 is CASKNKEGGAYEQYF. CDR3 in DNA: TGTGCCAGTAAGAATAAGGAGGGTGGGGCCTACGAGCAGTACTTC. The gene calls are TRBV19 and TRBJ2-7, with D tentatively TRBD2 (6 bases). The CDR3 spans 15 residues. Germline V gene sequence: CDR1 LNHDA, CDR2 SQIVND (reference sequence). The V end lost 7 bases, the J end lost 2 bases, and 18 bases lay between the germline ends.

This rearrangement joins TRBV5-6 to TRBJ1-5; maybe TRBD1 (6 bases). Between the trimmed V and J ends, which lost 4 bases and 0 bases, there was a span of 14 bases. The CDR3 spans 16 residues. The V gene's germline CDR1 is SGHDT and CDR2 YYEEEE. The CDR3 is CASSRSGQPSNQPQHF. In DNA form, the CDR3 reads TGTGCCAGCAGCCGCTCGGGACAACCTAGCAATCAGCCCCAGCATTTT.

This chain joins TRBV7-9 and TRBJ2-1; TRBD2 agrees at 9 bases. V lost 5 bases, J lost 7 bases, and 9 bases stayed unmatched. The germline CDR1 and CDR2 sequences are SEHNR and FQNEAQ (reference sequence). This CDR3 has 15 amino acids. CDR3 DNA sequence: TGTGCCAGCAGCCTTAGTGGCGGGAGGGTGAATGAGCAGTTCTTC. Translation gives CASSLSGGRVNEQFF.

The chain has TRBV7-9 and TRBJ1-5; TRBD1 is a possible D gene (6 bases). Between the trimmed V and J ends, which lost 2 bases and 6 bases, there was a span of 14 bases. CDR3 length: 15 amino acids. Germline CDR1 and CDR2: SEHNR and FQNEAQ (reference sequence). Here the CDR3 reads CASSLHRRGAQPQHF. In DNA, the CDR3 is TGTGCCAGCAGCTTACACAGGCGGGGGGCTCAGCCCCAGCATTTT.

A word on this clone: Different DNA sequences within this sample yield the same CDR3. The chain links TRBV6-1 to TRBJ1-4; 11 nucleotides match TRBD1. This CDR3 is 14 amino acids long. The V gene's germline CDR1 is MNHNS and CDR2 SASEGT. J gave up 8 bases and V 1 base, and 0 bases lay outside the gene matches. This chain's CDR3 is CASSEGTGGEKLFF. CDR3 in DNA: TGTGCCAGCAGTGAAGGGACAGGGGGCGAAAAACTGTTTTTT.

The J gene is TRBJ2-7, the V gene TRBV11-3, with 10 bases that match TRBD1. The CDR3 sequence is 13 residues long. CDR1 and CDR2 (germline): SGHNT, YENEEA. Trimming took 6 bases from V and 5 from J; bases not matched to a gene: 4. In nucleotides, the CDR3 is TGTGCCAGCAGTCTCGGGACAGGGGACGAGCAGTACTTC. Translation gives CASSLGTGDEQYF.

This chain links TRBV5-1 with TRBJ2-7; 9 bases are a match to TRBD1. J was trimmed by 1 base and V by 5 bases; bases with no gene match: 7. The CDR3 has 15 amino acids. Germline V gene data show CDR1 as SGHRS and CDR2 as YFSETQ. Here the CDR3 reads CASRLGTGISYEQYF. Here the CDR3 DNA reads TGCGCCAGCAGATTAGGGACAGGGATATCCTACGAGCAGTACTTC.

The chain is built from TRBV7-2 and TRBJ2-7, with 10 nucleotides matching TRBD2. Germline values: CDR1 SGHTA, CDR2 FQGNSA. With V trimmed by 7 bases and J by 2 bases, 11 bases remained unmatched. This CDR3 comprises 16 residues. CDR3 coding DNA: TGTGCCAGCACCGGGACTAGCGATCAAGGAACCTACGAGCAGTACTTC. Translation gives CASTGTSDQGTYEQYF.

The chain carries TRBV5-6 and TRBJ1-6; a possible D gene is TRBD1 (6 bases). CDR1 is SGHDT and CDR2 is YYEEEE in the germline V gene. V lost 2 bases to trimming and J lost 8 bases, with 23 bases between them. This CDR3 is 18 amino acids long. The CDR3 region is CASSFVRGGTDVDSPLHF. The CDR3 DNA sequence: TGTGCCAGCAGCTTTGTTAGGGGGGGTACAGACGTCGATTCACCCCTCCACTTT.

As DNA, the CDR3 is TGTGCCAGCCCAGGCCAGGAGACAGGGGGTGGCTACACCTTC. Translated, it gives CASPGQETGGGYTF. The rearrangement uses TRBV6-1 and TRBJ1-2, with TRBD1 matching over 9 bases. CDR1 is MNHNS and CDR2 is SASEGT in the germline V gene. Germline trimming cut 8 bases from V and 7 bases from J; bases unmatched to any gene: 11. The length of the CDR3 is 14 residues.

The chain links TRBV6-5 to TRBJ1-2; no firm D call. The germline CDR1 and CDR2 sequences are MNHEY and SVGAGI. This CDR3 is built from 13 residues. With 0 bases removed from V and 7 bases from J, the gap between germline ends came to 9 bases. The CDR3 region has the DNA TGTGCCAGCAGTTACTCCGGGAGAGGTGGCTACACCTTC. Translation: CASSYSGRGGYTF.

This clone was seen a single time. V gene TRBV5-6 combines with J gene TRBJ1-2; 7 bases align to TRBD1. The germline V gene encodes CDR1 SGHDT and CDR2 YYEEEE. The CDR3 extends over 13 amino acids. V trimming: 4 bases; J trimming: 8 bases; junction bases outside the gene matches: 8. The CDR3, as DNA: TGTGCCAGCAGCGGAAAGACAGGGTCGGGCTACACCTTC. Protein product: CASSGKTGSGYTF.

This chain links TRBV5-4 with TRBJ1-1; D not resolved. CDR1 is SGHNT, CDR2 YYREEE, per germline (reference sequence). The ends were cut back, 2 bases at V and 1 base at J, with 9 bases in the middle. The CDR3 spans 14 residues. The CDR3 sequence is CASSFDWRNTEAFF. For the CDR3, the DNA is TGTGCCAGCAGCTTTGATTGGAGGAACACTGAAGCTTTCTTT.

The chain's CDR3 is CASGTDRGPRQYF. The CDR3 DNA reads TGTGCCAGCGGGACAGACAGGGGGCCTCGGCAGTACTTC. The chain carries TRBV6-1 and TRBJ2-7; 10 nucleotides line up with TRBD1. Germline loops: CDR1 MNHNS, CDR2 SASEGT. This CDR3 has 13 amino acids. Losses at the gene ends were 8 bases for V and 9 bases for J; bases not matched to a gene: 10.

The chain couples TRBV6-5 to TRBJ1-3; D possibly corresponds to TRBD1 (6 bases). CDR1 MNHEY and CDR2 SVGAGI come from the germline V gene. The CDR3 length is 15 residues. V was cut by 2 bases and J by 0 bases, with 8 bases left in between. CDR3: CASSYGGHSGNTIYF. The CDR3 region has the DNA TGTGCCAGCAGTTACGGGGGCCACTCTGGAAACACCATATATTTT.

This clone was seen a few times. This sequence joins TRBV5-6 and TRBJ1-2; D is ambiguous. Germline V gives CDR1 SGHDT, CDR2 YYEEEE. The CDR3 has 12 amino acids. Trimming removed 2 bases at V and 4 bases at J, with 6 bases between. CDR3 nucleotide sequence: TGTGCCAGCAGCTTTCGGGGCTATGGCTACACCTTC. Translated, it gives CASSFRGYGYTF.

In DNA, the CDR3 is TGTGCCAGTGGCCGGGACAGGGGGTTCTACGAGCAGTACTTC. Translation gives CASGRDRGFYEQYF. The chain recombines TRBV5-4 with TRBJ2-7; 11 positions match TRBD1. Germline CDR1 is SGHNT and CDR2 is YYREEE (reference sequence). The CDR3 is made up of 14 amino acids. V trimming: 8 bases; J trimming: 3 bases; junction bases outside the gene matches: 7.

The CDR3 reads CASSFWSGGNTGELFF. The CDR3 DNA sequence: TGTGCCAGCAGCTTTTGGTCGGGAGGGAATACCGGGGAGCTGTTTTTT. The V gene is TRBV7-2, the J gene TRBJ2-2, with 8 bases matching TRBD2. Germline-derived CDR1 and CDR2 are SGHTA and FQGNSA. V shed 3 bases, J shed 5 bases, and the junction held 8 bases outside the gene matches. The CDR3 sequence is 16 residues long.

The chain carries TRBV7-3 and TRBJ1-1; D is unresolved. Germline assignment: CDR1 SGHTA and CDR2 FQGTGA. Trimming took 0 bases from V and 1 from J, leaving 9 bases between them. The CDR3 is 15 amino acids. In DNA, the CDR3 is TGTGCCAGCAGCTTAACGCGATTACCGAACACTGAAGCTTTCTTT. It codes for CASSLTRLPNTEAFF.

This rearrangement joins TRBV6-1 to TRBJ1-1; a weak D match, TRBD1 (5 bases). Germline V CDR1 and CDR2: MNHNS, SASEGT. The CDR3 length is 13 residues. V was pared by 8 bases and J by 2 bases, with 12 bases between. DNA of the CDR3: TGTGCCAGCGCGGAGGGGCTAAACACTGAAGCTTTCTTT. Translation: CASAEGLNTEAFF.

This chain uses TRBV5-4 with TRBJ1-1; a weak D match, TRBD1 (5 bases). CDR1 SGHNT and CDR2 YYREEE come from the germline V gene (reference sequence). Trimming took off 9 bases at V and 1 base at J, with 16 bases between the two ends. The CDR3 runs 14 residues. DNA of the CDR3: TGTGCCACCCCTGCTCTCGGGGGGAACACTGAAGCTTTCTTT. Encoded protein: CATPALGGNTEAFF.

The J gene is TRBJ1-6, the V gene TRBV30; the D is unclear. The CDR3 length is 13 residues. Germline V lookup: CDR1 GTSNPN, CDR2 SVGIG (reference sequence). Trimming left V 0 bases short and J 6 bases short, with 6 bases between. DNA of the CDR3: TGTGCCTGGAGTGTTACAGTTAATTCACCCCTCCACTTT. Its translation is CAWSVTVNSPLHF.

V and J are TRBV19 and TRBJ2-5, with D unclear. The CDR3 extends over 11 amino acids. Germline assignment: CDR1 LNHDA and CDR2 SQIVND (reference sequence). V was clipped by 5 bases and J by 5 bases, with 6 bases between them. DNA of the CDR3: TGTGCCAGTAGTTTCAGGGAGACCCAGTACTTC. Its translation is CASSFRETQYF.